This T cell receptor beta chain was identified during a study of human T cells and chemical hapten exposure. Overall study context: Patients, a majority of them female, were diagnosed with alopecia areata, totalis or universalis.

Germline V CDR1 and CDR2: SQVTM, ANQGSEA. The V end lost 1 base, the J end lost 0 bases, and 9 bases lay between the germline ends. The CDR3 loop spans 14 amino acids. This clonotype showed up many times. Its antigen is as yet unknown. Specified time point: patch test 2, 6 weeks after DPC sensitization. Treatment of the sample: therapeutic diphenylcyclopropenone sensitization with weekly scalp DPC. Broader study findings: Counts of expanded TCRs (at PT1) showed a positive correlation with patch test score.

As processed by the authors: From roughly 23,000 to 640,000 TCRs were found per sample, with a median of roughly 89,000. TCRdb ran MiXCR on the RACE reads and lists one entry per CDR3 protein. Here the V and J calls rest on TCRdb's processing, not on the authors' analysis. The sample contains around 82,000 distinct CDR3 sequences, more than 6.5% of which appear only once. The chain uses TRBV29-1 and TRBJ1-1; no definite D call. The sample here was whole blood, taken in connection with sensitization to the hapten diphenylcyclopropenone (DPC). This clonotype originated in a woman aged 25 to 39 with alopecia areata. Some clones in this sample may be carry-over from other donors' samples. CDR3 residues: CSVEVGAMNTEAFF. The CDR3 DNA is TGCAGCGTTGAAGTGGGAGCCATGAACACTGAAGCTTTCTTT.